The clone carrying this T cell receptor beta chain was counted a single time. These data come from a study of blood T cell repertoires in COVID-19. The CDR3 runs to 13 residues. Germline trimming cut 10 bases from V and 6 bases from J; bases unmatched to any gene: 12. In germline, CDR1 is LNHDA, CDR2 SQIVND (reference sequence). As processed by the authors: By means of reference gene primer amplification, nucleated cell counts were estimated. Measured with immunoSEQ multiplex PCR; TCRdb has only the in-frame clones, and not every one. The DNA was the basis for D and trimming; V, J and clone size are from that table. The top ten clones hold approximately 1.1% of a sample with some 150,000 clones, around 85% of them seen once.

This clonotype originated in a man aged 60-69 years who had recovered from COVID-19. The chain has TRBV19 and TRBJ2-7, with 7 bases aligning to TRBD1. Input material: peripheral blood. This CDR3 reads CANYPGQRPEQYF. The CDR3 region has the DNA TGTGCCAACTACCCGGGACAGAGGCCCGAGCAGTACTTC.